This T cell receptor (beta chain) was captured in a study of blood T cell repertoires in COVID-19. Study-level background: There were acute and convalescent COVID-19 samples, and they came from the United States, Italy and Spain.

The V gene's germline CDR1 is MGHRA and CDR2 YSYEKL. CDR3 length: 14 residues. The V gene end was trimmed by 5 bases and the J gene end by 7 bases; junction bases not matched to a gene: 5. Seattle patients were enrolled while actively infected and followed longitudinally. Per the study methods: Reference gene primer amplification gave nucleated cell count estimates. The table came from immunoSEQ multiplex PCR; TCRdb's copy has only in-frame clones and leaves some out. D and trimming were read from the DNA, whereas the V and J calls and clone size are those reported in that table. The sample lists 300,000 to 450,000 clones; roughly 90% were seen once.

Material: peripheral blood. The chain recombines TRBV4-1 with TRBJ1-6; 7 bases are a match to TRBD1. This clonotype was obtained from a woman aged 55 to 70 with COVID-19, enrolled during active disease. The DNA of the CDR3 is TGCGCCAGCAGCTCGGGACAGTCCAATTCACCCCTCCACTTT. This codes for CASSSGQSNSPLHF.